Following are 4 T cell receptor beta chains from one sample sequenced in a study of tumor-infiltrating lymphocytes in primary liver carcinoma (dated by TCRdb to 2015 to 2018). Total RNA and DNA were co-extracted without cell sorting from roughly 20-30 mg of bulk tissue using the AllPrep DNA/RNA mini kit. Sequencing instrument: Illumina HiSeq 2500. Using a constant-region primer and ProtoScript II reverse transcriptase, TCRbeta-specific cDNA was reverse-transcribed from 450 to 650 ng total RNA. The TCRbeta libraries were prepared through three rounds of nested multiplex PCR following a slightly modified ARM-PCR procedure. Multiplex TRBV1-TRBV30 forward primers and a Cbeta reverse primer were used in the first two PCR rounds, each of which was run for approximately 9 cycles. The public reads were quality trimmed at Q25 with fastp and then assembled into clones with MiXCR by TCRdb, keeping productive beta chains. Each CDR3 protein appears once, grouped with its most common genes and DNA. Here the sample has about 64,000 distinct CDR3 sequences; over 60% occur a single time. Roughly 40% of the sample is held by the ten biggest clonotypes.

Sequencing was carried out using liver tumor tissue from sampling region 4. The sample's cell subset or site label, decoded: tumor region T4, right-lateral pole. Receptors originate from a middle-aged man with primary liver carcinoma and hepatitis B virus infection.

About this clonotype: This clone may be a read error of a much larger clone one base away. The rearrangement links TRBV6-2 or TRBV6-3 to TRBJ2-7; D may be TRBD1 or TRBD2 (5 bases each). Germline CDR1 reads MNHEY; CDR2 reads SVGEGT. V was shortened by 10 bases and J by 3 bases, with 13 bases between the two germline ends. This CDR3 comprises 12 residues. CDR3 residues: CATSRDGYEQYF. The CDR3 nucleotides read TGTGCCACCTCCCGGGACGGCTACGAGCAGTACTTC.

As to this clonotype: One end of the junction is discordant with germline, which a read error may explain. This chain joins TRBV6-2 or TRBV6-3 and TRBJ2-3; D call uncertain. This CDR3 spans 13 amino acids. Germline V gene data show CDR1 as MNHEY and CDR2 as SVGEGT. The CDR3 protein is CASSYSLVDTQYF. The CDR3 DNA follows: TGCGCCAGCAGTTACTCCCTAGTAGATACGCAGTATTTT.

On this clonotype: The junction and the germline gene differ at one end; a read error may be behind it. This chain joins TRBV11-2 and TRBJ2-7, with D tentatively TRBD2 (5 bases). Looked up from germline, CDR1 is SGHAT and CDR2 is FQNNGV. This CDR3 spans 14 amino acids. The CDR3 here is CANSLTDSAYELYF. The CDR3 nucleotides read TGTGCCAACAGTTTAACGGACTCTGCCTACGAGCTGTACTTC.

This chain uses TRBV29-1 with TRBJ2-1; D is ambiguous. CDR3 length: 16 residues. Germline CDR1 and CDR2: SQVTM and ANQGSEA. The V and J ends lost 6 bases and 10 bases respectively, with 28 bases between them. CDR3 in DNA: TGCAGCGTCACCACGCTTCAGTCCTGGTCCCGTCAAGAGCAGTTCTTC. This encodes CSVTTLQSWSRQEQFF.